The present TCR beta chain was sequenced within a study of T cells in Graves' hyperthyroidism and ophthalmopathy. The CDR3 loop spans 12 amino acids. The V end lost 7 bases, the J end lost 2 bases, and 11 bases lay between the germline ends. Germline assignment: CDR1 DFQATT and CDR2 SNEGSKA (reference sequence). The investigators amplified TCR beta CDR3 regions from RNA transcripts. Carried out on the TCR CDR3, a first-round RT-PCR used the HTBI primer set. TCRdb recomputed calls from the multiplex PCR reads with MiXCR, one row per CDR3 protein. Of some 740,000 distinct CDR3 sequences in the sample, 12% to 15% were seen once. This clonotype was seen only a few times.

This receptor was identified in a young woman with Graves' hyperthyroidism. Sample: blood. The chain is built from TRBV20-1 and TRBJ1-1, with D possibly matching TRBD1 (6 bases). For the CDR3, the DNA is TGCAGTGGAATAGGGGGAAACACTGAAGCTTTCTTT. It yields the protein CSGIGGNTEAFF.